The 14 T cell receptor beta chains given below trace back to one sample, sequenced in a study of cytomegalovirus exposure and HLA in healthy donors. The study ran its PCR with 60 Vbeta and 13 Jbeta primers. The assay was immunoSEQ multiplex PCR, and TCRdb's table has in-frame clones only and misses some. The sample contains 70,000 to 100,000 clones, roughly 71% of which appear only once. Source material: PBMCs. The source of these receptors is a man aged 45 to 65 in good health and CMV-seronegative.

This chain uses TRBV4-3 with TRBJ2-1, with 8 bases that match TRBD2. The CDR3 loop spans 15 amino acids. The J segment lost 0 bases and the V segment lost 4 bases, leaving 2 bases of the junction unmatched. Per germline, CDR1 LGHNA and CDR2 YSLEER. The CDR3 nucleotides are TGCGCCAGCAGCCTAGCGGGGAGCTCCTACAATGAGCAGTTCTTC. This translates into CASSLAGSSYNEQFF.

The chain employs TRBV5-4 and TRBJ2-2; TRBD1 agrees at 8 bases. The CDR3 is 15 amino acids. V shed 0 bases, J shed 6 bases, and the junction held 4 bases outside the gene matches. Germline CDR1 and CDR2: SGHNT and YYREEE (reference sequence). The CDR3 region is CASSLVQGVAGELFF. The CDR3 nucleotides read TGTGCCAGCAGCTTGGTACAGGGGGTGGCCGGGGAGCTGTTTTTT.

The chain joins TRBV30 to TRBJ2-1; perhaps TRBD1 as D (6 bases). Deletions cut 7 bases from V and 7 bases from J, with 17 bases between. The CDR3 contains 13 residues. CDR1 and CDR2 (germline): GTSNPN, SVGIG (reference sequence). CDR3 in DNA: TGTGCCTCTCAGGACAGCCCAAGGAATGAGCAGTTCTTC. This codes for CASQDSPRNEQFF.

CDR3 residues: CASSIRGPGYSNQPQHF. As DNA, the CDR3 is TGTGCCAGTAGTATTCGAGGCCCGGGTTATAGCAATCAGCCCCAGCATTTT. This chain joins TRBV19 and TRBJ1-5; D not certain. Between the trimmed V and J ends, which lost 3 bases and 0 bases, there was a span of 15 bases. Germline loops: CDR1 LNHDA, CDR2 SQIVND (reference sequence). This CDR3 comprises 17 residues.

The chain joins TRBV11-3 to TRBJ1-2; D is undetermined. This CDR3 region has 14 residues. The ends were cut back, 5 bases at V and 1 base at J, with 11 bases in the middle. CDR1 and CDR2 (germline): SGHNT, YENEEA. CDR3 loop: CASSPRGGNYGYTF. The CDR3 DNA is TGTGCCAGCAGCCCTCGAGGCGGTAACTATGGCTACACCTTC.

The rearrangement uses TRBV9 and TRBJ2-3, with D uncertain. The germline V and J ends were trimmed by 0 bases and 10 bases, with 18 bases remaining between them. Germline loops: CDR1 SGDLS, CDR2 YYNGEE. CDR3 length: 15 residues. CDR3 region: CASSVEPGMHLAQYF. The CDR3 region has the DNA TGTGCCAGCAGCGTAGAACCGGGTATGCACTTGGCGCAGTATTTT.

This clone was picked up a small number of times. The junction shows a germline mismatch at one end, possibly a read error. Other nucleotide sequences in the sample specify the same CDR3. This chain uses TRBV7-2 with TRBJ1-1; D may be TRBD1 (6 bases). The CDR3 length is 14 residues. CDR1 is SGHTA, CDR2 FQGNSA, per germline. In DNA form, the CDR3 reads TGTGCCAGCAGCCCAAAAACAGGGAACCCTGAAGCTTTCTTT. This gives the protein CASSPKTGNPEAFF.

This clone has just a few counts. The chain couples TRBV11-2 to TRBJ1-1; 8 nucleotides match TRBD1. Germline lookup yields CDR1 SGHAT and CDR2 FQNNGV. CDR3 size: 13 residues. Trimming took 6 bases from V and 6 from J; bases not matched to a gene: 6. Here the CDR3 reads CASSSGQGAEAFF. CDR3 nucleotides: TGTGCCAGCAGTTCCGGACAGGGCGCTGAAGCTTTCTTT. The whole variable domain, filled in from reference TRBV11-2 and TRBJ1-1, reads EAGVAQSPRYKIIEKRQSVAFWCNPISGHATLYWYQQILGQGPKLLIQFQNNGVVDDSQLPKDRFSAERLKGVDSTLKIQPAKLEDSAVYLCASSSGQGAEAFFGQGTRLTVV.

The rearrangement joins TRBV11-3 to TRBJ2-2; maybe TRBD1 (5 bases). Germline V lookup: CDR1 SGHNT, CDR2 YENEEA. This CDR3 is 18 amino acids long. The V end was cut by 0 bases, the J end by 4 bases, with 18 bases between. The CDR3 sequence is CASSLDLDQGWVTGELFF. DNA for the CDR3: TGTGCCAGCAGCTTAGATCTAGACCAGGGATGGGTCACCGGGGAGCTGTTTTTT.

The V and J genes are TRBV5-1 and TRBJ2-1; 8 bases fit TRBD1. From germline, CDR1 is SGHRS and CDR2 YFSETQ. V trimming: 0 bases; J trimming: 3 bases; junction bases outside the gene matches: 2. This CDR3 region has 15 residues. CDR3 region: CASSLDRGDYNEQFF. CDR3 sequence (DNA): TGCGCCAGCAGCTTGGACAGGGGGGACTACAATGAGCAGTTCTTC.

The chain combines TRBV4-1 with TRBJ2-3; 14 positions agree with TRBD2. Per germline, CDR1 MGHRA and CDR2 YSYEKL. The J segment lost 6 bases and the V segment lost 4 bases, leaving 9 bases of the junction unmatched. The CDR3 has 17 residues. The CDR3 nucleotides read TGCGCCAGCAGCCCACTGACTAGCGGGGGGGCAAGGGATACGCAGTATTTT. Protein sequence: CASSPLTSGGARDTQYF.

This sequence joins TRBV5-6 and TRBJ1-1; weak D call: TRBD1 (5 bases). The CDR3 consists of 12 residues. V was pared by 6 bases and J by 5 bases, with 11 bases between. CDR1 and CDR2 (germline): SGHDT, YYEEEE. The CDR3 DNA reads TGTGCCAGCATCAGGGAGGGTACTGAAGCTTTCTTT. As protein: CASIREGTEAFF.

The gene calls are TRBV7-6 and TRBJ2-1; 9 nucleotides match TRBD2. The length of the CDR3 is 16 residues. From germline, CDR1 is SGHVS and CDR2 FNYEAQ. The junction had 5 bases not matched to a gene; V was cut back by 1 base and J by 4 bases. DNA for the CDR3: TGTGCCAGCAGCTTAGGAGCAGCGGGGGGTTACAATGAGCAGTTCTTC. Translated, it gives CASSLGAAGGYNEQFF.

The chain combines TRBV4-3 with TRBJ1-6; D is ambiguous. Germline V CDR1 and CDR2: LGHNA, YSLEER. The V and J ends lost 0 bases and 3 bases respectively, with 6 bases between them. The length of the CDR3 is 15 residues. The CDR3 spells CASSQDRSYNSPLHF. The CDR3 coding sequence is TGCGCCAGCAGCCAAGATCGCAGCTATAATTCACCCCTCCACTTT.